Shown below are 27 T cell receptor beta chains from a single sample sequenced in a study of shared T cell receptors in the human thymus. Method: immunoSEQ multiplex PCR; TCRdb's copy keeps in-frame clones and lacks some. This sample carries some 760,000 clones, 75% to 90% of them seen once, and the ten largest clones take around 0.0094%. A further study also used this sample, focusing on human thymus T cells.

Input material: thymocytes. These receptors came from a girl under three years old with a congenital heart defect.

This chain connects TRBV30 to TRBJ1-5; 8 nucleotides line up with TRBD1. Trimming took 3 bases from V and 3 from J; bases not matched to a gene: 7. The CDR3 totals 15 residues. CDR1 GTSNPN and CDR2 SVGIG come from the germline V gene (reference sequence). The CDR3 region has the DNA TGTGCCTGGAGCGCCCGGACAGGGACCAATCAGCCCCAGCATTTT. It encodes CAWSARTGTNQPQHF.

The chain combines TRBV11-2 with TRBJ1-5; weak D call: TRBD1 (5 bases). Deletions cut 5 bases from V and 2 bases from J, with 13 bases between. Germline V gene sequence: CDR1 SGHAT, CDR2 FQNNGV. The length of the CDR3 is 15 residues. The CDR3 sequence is CASSPGGERNQPQHF. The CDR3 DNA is TGTGCCAGCAGCCCTGGAGGGGAGCGCAATCAGCCCCAGCATTTT.

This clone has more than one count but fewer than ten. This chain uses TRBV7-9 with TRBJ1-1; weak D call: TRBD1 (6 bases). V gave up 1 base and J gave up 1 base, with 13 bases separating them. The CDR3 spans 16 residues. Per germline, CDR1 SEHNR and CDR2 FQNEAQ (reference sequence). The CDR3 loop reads CASSLGVGGPNTEAFF. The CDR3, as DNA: TGTGCCAGCAGCTTAGGAGTAGGGGGACCGAACACTGAAGCTTTCTTT. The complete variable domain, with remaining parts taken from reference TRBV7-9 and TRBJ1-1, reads DTGVSQNPRHKITKRGQNVTFRCDPISEHNRLYWYRQTLGQGPEFLTYFQNEAQLEKSRLLSDRFSAERPKGSFSTLEIQRTEQGDSAMYLCASSLGVGGPNTEAFFGQGTRLTVV.

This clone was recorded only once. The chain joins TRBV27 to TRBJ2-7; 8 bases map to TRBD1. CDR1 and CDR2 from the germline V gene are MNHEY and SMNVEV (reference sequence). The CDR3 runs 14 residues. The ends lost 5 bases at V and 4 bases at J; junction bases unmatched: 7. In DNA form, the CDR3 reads TGTGCCAGCAGTCCGGACAGGGACAGGTACGAGCAGTACTTC. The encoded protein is CASSPDRDRYEQYF.

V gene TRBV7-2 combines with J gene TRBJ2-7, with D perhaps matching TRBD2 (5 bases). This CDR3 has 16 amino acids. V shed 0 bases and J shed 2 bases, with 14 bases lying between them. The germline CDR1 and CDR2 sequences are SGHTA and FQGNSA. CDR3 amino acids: CASSLAGSAGAYEQYF. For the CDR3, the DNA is TGTGCCAGCAGCTTAGCCGGGTCCGCGGGTGCCTACGAGCAGTACTTC.

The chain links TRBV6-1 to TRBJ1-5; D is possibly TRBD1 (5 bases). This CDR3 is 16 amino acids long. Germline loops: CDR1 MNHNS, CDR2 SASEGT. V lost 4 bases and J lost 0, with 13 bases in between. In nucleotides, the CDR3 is TGTGCCAGCAGTGTAAGGGGATTTCTTAGCAATCAGCCCCAGCATTTT. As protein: CASSVRGFLSNQPQHF.

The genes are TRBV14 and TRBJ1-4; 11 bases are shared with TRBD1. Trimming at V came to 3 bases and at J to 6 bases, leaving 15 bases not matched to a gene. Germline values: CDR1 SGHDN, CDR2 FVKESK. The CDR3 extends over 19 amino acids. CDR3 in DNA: TGTGCCAGCAGCCAGTTTAGAGGGACAGGGGGAGGTACTGATGAAAAACTGTTTTTT. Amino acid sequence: CASSQFRGTGGGTDEKLFF.

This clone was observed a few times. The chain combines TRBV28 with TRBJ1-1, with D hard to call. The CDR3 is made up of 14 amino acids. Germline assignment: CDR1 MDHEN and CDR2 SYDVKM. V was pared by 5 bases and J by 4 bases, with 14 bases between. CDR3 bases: TGTGCCAGCAGTCCGCCGGTTCGTGCCACTGAAGCTTTCTTT. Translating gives CASSPPVRATEAFF.

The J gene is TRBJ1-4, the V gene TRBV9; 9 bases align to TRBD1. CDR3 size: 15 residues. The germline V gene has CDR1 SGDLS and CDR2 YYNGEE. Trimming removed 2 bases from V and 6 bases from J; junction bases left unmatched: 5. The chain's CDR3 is CASSVGTGQYEKLFF. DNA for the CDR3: TGTGCCAGCAGCGTCGGGACAGGGCAATATGAAAAACTGTTTTTT.

The CDR3 nucleotides are TGTGCCAGCAGTAAGGGGCTCGGGGAGACCCAGTACTTC. Protein product: CASSKGLGETQYF. V is TRBV27 and J is TRBJ2-5, with D perhaps matching TRBD1 (5 bases). Germline V gives CDR1 MNHEY, CDR2 SMNVEV (reference sequence). This CDR3 has 13 amino acids. V lost 5 bases and J lost 5, with 12 bases in between.

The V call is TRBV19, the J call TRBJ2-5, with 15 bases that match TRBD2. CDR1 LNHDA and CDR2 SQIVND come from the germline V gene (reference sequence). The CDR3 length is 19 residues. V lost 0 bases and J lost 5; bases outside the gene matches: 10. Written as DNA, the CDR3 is TGTGCCAGTAGTATAGATCGCGGACTAGCGGGGGGGCCGGGGGAGACCCAGTACTTC. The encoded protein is CASSIDRGLAGGPGETQYF.

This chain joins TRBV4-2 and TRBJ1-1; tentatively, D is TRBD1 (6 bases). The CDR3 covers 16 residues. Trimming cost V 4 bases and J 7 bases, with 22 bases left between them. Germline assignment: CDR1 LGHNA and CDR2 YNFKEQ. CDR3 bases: TGTGCCAGCAGCCGAAGACCCCAGACAGGAAGGATTGAAGCTTTCTTT. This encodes CASSRRPQTGRIEAFF.

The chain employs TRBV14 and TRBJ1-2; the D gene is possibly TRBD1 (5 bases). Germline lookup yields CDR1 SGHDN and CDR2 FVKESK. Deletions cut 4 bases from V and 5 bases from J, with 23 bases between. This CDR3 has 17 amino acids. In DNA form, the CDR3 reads TGTGCCAGCAGCCTTTGGGGGGATAACAGCACGCGGTATGGCTACACCTTC. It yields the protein CASSLWGDNSTRYGYTF.

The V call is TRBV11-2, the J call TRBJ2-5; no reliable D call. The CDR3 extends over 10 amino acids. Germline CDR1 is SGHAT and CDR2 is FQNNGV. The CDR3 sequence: CDSPQETQYF. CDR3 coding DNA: TGTGACTCCCCTCAAGAGACCCAGTACTTC.

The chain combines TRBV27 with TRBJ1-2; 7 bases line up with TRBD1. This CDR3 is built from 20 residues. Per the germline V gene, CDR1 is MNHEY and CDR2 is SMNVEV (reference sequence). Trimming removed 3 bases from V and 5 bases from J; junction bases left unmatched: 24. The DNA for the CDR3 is TGTGCCAGCAGTTTCGGTCGCCAGGGGGTCTGGCCGGGGGGGGTTTATGGCTACACCTTC. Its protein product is CASSFGRQGVWPGGVYGYTF.

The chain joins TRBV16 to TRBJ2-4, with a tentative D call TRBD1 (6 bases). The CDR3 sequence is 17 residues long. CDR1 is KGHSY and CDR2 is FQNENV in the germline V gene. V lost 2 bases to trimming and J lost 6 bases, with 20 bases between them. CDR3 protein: CASSQRPTGSMGNIQYF. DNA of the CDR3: TGTGCCAGCAGCCAACGACCAACAGGGAGCATGGGAAACATTCAGTACTTC.

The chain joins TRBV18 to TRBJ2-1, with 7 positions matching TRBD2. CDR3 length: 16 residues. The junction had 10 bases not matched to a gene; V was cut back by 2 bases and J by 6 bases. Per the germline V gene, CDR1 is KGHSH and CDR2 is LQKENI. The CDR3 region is CASSPIGGNGVNEQFF. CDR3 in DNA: TGTGCCAGCTCACCAATCGGGGGGAACGGTGTCAATGAGCAGTTCTTC.

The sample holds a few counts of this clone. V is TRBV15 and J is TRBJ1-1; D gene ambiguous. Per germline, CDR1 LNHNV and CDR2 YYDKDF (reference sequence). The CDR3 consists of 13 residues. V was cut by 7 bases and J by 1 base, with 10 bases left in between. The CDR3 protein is CATMSPGNTEAFF. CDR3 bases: TGTGCCACCATGAGTCCAGGGAACACTGAAGCTTTCTTT.

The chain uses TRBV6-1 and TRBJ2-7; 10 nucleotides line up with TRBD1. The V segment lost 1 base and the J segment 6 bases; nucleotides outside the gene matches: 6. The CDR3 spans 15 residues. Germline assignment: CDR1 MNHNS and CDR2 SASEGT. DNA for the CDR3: TGTGCCAGCAGTGAAGGGAAGACAGGGGGCTGCGAGCAGTACTTC. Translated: CASSEGKTGGCEQYF.

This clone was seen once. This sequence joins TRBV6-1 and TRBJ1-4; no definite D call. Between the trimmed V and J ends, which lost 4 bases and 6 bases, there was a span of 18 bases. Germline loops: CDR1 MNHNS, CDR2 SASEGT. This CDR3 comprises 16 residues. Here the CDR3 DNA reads TGTGCCAGCAGTGCGGGTTGGAGGGCGAGGTATGAAAAACTGTTTTTT. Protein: CASSAGWRARYEKLFF.

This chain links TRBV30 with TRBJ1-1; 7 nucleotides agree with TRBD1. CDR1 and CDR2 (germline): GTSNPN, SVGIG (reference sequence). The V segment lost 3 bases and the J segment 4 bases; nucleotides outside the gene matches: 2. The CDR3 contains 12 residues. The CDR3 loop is CAWSPGGTEAFF. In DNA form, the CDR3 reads TGTGCCTGGAGCCCAGGGGGCACTGAAGCTTTCTTT.

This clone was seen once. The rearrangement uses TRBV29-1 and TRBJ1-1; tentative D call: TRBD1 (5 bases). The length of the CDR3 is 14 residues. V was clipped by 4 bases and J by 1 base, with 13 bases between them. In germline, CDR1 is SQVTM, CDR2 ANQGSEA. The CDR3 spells CSVGGWGRNTEAFF. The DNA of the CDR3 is TGCAGCGTTGGGGGCTGGGGCAGGAACACTGAAGCTTTCTTT.

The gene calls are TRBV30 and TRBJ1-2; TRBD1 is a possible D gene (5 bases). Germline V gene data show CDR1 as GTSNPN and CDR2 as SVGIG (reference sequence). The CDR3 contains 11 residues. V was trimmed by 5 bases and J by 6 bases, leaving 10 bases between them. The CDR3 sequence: CAWGGEDGYTF. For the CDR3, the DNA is TGTGCCTGGGGGGGGGAGGATGGCTACACCTTC. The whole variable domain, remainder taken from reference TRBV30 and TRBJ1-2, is SQTIHQWPATLVQPVGSPLSLECTVEGTSNPNLYWYRQAAGRGLQLLFYSVGIGQISSEVPQNLSASRPQDRQFILSSKKLLLSDSGFYLCAWGGEDGYTFGSGTRLTVV.

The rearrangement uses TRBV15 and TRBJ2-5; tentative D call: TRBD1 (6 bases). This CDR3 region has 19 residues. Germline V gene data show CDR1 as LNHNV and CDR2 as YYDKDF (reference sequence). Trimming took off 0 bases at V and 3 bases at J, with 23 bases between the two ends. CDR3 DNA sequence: TGTGCCACCAGCAGAGATCTATCATCCCTCCCGACAGGAAAAGAGACCCAGTACTTC. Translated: CATSRDLSSLPTGKETQYF.

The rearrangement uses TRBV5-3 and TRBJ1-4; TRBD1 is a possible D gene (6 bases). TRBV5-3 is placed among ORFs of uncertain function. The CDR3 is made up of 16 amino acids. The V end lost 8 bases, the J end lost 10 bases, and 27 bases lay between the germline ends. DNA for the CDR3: TGTGCCAGGCTGGGGAACAGGGAAGGTCATAAGGGAAAACTGTTTTTT. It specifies CARLGNREGHKGKLFF.

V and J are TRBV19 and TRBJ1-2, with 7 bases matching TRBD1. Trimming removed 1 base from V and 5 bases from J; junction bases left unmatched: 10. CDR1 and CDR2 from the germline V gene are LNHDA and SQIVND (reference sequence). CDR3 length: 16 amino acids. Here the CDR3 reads CASSIGWLGTDYGYTF. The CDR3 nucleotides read TGTGCCAGTAGTATAGGGTGGCTCGGGACAGATTATGGCTACACCTTC.

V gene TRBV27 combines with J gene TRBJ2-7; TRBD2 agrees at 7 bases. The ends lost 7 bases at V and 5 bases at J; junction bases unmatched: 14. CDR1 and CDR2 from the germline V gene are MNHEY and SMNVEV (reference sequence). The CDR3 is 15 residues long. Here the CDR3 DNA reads TGTGCCAGCAAGGAAGTAGGACTAGGTCCCCACGAGCAGTACTTC. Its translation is CASKEVGLGPHEQYF.